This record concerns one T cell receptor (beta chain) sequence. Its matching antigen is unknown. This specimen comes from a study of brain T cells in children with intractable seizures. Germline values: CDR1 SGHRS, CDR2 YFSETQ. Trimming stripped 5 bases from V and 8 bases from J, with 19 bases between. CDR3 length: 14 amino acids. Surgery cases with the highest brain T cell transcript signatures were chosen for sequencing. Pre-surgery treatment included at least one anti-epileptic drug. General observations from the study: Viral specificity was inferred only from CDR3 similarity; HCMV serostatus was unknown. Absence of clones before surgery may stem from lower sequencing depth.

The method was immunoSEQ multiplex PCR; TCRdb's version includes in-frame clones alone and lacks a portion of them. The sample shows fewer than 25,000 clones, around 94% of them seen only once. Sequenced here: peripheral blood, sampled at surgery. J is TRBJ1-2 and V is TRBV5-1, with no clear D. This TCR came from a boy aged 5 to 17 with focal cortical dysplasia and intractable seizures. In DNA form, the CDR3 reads TGCGCCAGCAGACCCACCCTGGGAGCCAGAGGCTACACCTTC. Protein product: CASRPTLGARGYTF.